The 25 T cell receptor beta chains listed next were all sequenced from one sample in a study of identical twins. TCRdb reanalysed the 5' RACE reads using MiXCR and keeps one entry per CDR3 protein. The sample lists roughly 690,000 distinct CDR3 sequences, roughly 6% seen once, with approximately 2% in the top ten. Sequencing input: naive T cells sorted from blood. The source of these receptors is a man between 18 and 35 years old in good health.

This clonotype was observed many times. This chain uses TRBV20-1 with TRBJ2-5; D might be TRBD1 or TRBD2, each matching 5 bases. CDR3 length: 13 residues. Germline-derived CDR1 and CDR2 are DFQATT and SNEGSKA (reference sequence). V lost 5 bases, J lost 7 bases, and 17 bases lay in between. CDR3 coding DNA: TGCAGTGCTCTCCGGGACCAAGAGCTGACCCAGTACTTC. As protein: CSALRDQELTQYF.

This clonotype came up many times. The chain carries TRBV6-1 and TRBJ2-7, with 7 bases lining up with TRBD2. The ends lost 6 bases at V and 3 bases at J; junction bases unmatched: 8. The germline V gene has CDR1 MNHNS and CDR2 SASEGT. The CDR3 totals 14 residues. CDR3 DNA sequence: TGTGCCAGCAGGAAGGGACTACCATACTACGAGCAGTACTTC. This codes for CASRKGLPYYEQYF.

There are a few counts of this clonotype. V usage is TRBV27 and J usage is TRBJ1-1, with 7 positions matching TRBD1. Germline loops: CDR1 MNHEY, CDR2 SMNVEV (reference sequence). This CDR3 comprises 15 residues. The junction had 9 bases not matched to a gene; V was cut back by 7 bases and J by 1 base. This CDR3 is CASNGQGGKNTEAFF. For the CDR3, the DNA is TGTGCCAGCAATGGGCAGGGGGGCAAGAACACTGAAGCTTTCTTT.

This clonotype has ten or more counts. The V gene is TRBV29-1, the J gene TRBJ2-1; D is ambiguous. This CDR3 contains 14 residues. The germline gives CDR1 SQVTM, CDR2 ANQGSEA. Deletions cut 4 bases from V and 3 bases from J, with 13 bases between. The CDR3 sequence is CSVGVVGIYNEQFF. DNA for the CDR3: TGCAGCGTTGGGGTCGTAGGGATCTACAATGAGCAGTTCTTC.

This clonotype showed up many times. J is TRBJ2-3 and V is TRBV20-1, with no clear D. Between the trimmed V and J ends, which lost 5 bases and 0 bases, there was a span of 12 bases. CDR1 DFQATT and CDR2 SNEGSKA come from the germline V gene (reference sequence). The CDR3 consists of 14 residues. The CDR3: CSASQSRSTDTQYF. The CDR3 bases are TGCAGTGCTTCACAATCCCGGAGCACAGATACGCAGTATTTT.

The rearrangement uses TRBV4-2 and TRBJ2-1; TRBD2 agrees at 10 bases. Per germline, CDR1 LGHNA and CDR2 YNFKEQ. This CDR3 is 20 amino acids long. V was clipped by 1 base and J by 0 bases; unmatched bases: 12. The chain's CDR3 is CASSQGPKIAGGRSYNEQFF. In nucleotides, the CDR3 is TGTGCCAGCAGCCAAGGCCCTAAGATAGCGGGAGGACGCTCCTACAATGAGCAGTTCTTC.

The J gene is TRBJ2-3, the V gene TRBV18; 7 nucleotides align to TRBD2. CDR1 and CDR2 from the germline V gene are KGHSH and LQKENI. The CDR3 contains 15 residues. V lost 3 bases and J lost 0; bases outside the gene matches: 3. This chain's CDR3 is CASSPGLRSTDTQYF. The CDR3 nucleotides are TGTGCCAGCTCACCGGGACTACGTAGCACAGATACGCAGTATTTT.

J is TRBJ2-7 and V is TRBV20-1, with 9 nucleotides matching TRBD1. V shed 7 bases and J 4 bases; nucleotides not matched to a gene: 8. The CDR3 contains 13 residues. CDR1 and CDR2 (germline): DFQATT, SNEGSKA (reference sequence). CDR3 loop: CSGKEDRGYEQYF. DNA of the CDR3: TGCAGTGGGAAGGAGGACAGGGGTTACGAGCAGTACTTC.

This clonotype was detected ten times or more. The chain is built from TRBV20-1 and TRBJ2-7, with 7 bases identical to TRBD1. V shed 4 bases, J shed 4 bases, and the junction held 7 bases outside the gene matches. CDR3 length equals 13 residues. Germline V gene lookup returns CDR1 DFQATT and CDR2 SNEGSKA (reference sequence). The CDR3 DNA is TGCAGTGCTAAGCGGACAGGCGGGTACGAGCAGTACTTC. It codes for CSAKRTGGYEQYF.

This clonotype has at least ten counts. The chain couples TRBV28 to TRBJ2-1, with 7 bases identical to TRBD2. Trimming cost V 3 bases and J 2 bases; bases outside gene matches: 4. Germline loops: CDR1 MDHEN, CDR2 SYDVKM. The CDR3 has 15 amino acids. CDR3 DNA: TGTGCCAGCAGTTTGTCTAGCGGACCCTACAATGAGCAGTTCTTC. This translates into CASSLSSGPYNEQFF.

Only a few counts were recorded for this clonotype. The gene calls are TRBV6-2 or TRBV6-3 and TRBJ2-5; TRBD2 matches 12 bases. This CDR3 contains 16 residues. CDR1 MNHEY and CDR2 SVGEGT come from the germline V gene. V lost 5 bases and J lost 2; bases outside the gene matches: 6. DNA of the CDR3: TGTGCCAGCAGTAGGACTAGCGGGGTCCTTCAAGAGACCCAGTACTTC. Its translation: CASSRTSGVLQETQYF.

This chain links TRBV6-1 with TRBJ2-2, with 9 bases fitting TRBD1. V lost 5 bases and J lost 1; bases outside the gene matches: 5. The CDR3 totals 16 residues. CDR1 is MNHNS, CDR2 SASEGT, per germline. CDR3: CASSHMGQGNTGELFF. DNA for the CDR3: TGTGCCAGCAGTCATATGGGACAGGGGAACACCGGGGAGCTGTTTTTT.

The rearrangement links TRBV29-1 to TRBJ2-2; no reliable D call. Trimming shortened V by 6 bases and J by 0 bases, and 8 bases separated the two germline ends. Germline CDR1 is SQVTM and CDR2 is ANQGSEA. CDR3 length: 13 residues. The CDR3 loop is CSVRISNTGELFF. Here the CDR3 DNA reads TGCAGCGTCAGAATATCGAACACCGGGGAGCTGTTTTTT.

This clonotype was counted between two and nine times. V is TRBV12-3 or TRBV12-4 and J is TRBJ1-6; 7 positions agree with TRBD1. The CDR3 consists of 14 residues. V trimming: 5 bases; J trimming: 7 bases; junction bases outside the gene matches: 5. The DNA of the CDR3 is TGTGCCAGCAGTCGACAGGGTGTGAATTCACCCCTCCACTTT. This encodes CASSRQGVNSPLHF.

This clonotype has at least ten counts. The chain uses TRBV29-1 and TRBJ2-3; D may be TRBD2 (6 bases). Trimming removed 0 bases at V and 3 bases at J, with 13 bases between. The CDR3 is 15 residues long. The germline V gene encodes CDR1 SQVTM and CDR2 ANQGSEA. CDR3 DNA sequence: TGCAGCGTTGAAGATTACCTCCGGGGGACAGATACGCAGTATTTT. Translating it yields CSVEDYLRGTDTQYF.

Only a few counts were recorded for this clonotype. The V call is TRBV28, the J call TRBJ2-7, with 10 bases identical to TRBD1. Germline V gene data show CDR1 as MDHEN and CDR2 as SYDVKM. This CDR3 has 15 residues. The V segment lost 8 bases and the J segment 4 bases; nucleotides outside the gene matches: 11. The CDR3 region is CASLRPGQGKYEQYF. DNA for the CDR3: TGTGCCAGCCTTCGTCCGGGACAGGGGAAATACGAGCAGTACTTC.

The CDR3 DNA follows: TGTGCCAGCAGTCCCAGTGGGGTACAGGGCTACACCTTC. Protein product: CASSPSGVQGYTF. The chain joins TRBV27 to TRBJ1-2; no definite D call. The V gene's germline CDR1 is MNHEY and CDR2 SMNVEV (reference sequence). This CDR3 is built from 13 residues. V lost 5 bases to trimming and J lost 8 bases, with 15 bases between them.

This clonotype appeared many times. The gene calls are TRBV12-3 or TRBV12-4 and TRBJ1-2, with D unresolved. CDR3 length equals 12 residues. Trimming stripped 4 bases from V and 3 bases from J, with 6 bases between. In DNA, the CDR3 is TGTGCCAGCAGTTATGCAGACTATGGCTACACCTTC. Amino acids: CASSYADYGYTF.

This rearrangement joins TRBV6-5 to TRBJ2-3; a weak D match, TRBD2 (5 bases). This CDR3 is 15 amino acids long. V gave up 4 bases and J gave up 6 bases, with 17 bases separating them. CDR1 is MNHEY and CDR2 is SVGAGI in the germline V gene. Here the CDR3 reads CASSSPLAKSDTQYF. For the CDR3, the DNA is TGTGCCAGCAGTTCACCGCTAGCAAAGTCCGATACGCAGTATTTT.

This clonotype was recorded many times. The chain has TRBV27 and TRBJ2-7; a possible D gene is TRBD2 (7 bases). CDR1 and CDR2 from the germline V gene are MNHEY and SMNVEV (reference sequence). V was pared by 5 bases and J by 4 bases, with 12 bases between. The CDR3 sequence is 13 residues long. The CDR3, as DNA: TGTGCCAGCAGTCAAGGGGGGGATTACGAGCAGTACGTC. Protein sequence: CASSQGGDYEQYV.

In this sample, this clonotype turned up many times. The chain combines TRBV5-1 with TRBJ1-6; D is ambiguous. V dropped 0 bases and J dropped 8 bases, with 9 bases sitting between them. Germline CDR1 is SGHRS and CDR2 is YFSETQ. This CDR3 has 14 residues. The CDR3 DNA follows: TGCGCCAGCAGCTTGGACCGCCTTCATTCACCCCTCCACTTT. This codes for CASSLDRLHSPLHF.

The sample holds many counts of this clonotype. The J gene is TRBJ2-5, the V gene TRBV20-1, with D possibly matching TRBD2 (6 bases). This CDR3 contains 15 residues. V lost 1 base to trimming and J lost 4 bases, with 16 bases between them. Germline CDR1 and CDR2: DFQATT and SNEGSKA (reference sequence). The DNA for the CDR3 is TGCAGTGCTAGAGTCCCCGGGAGCAGACCAGAGACCCAGTACTTC. Translated: CSARVPGSRPETQYF.

This clonotype was observed at least ten times. The chain combines TRBV10-3 with TRBJ2-1, with D possibly called TRBD1 or TRBD2 (7 bases each). Germline CDR1 reads ENHRY; CDR2 reads SYGVKD. Trimming stripped 7 bases from V and 2 bases from J, with 18 bases between. The CDR3 loop spans 16 amino acids. This chain's CDR3 is CAIKKGAAGAYNEQFF. CDR3 nucleotides: TGTGCCATCAAAAAGGGGGCGGCGGGGGCCTACAATGAGCAGTTCTTC.

This clonotype was recorded many times. The chain carries TRBV11-2 and TRBJ2-7, with 10 positions matching TRBD2. Germline lookup yields CDR1 SGHAT and CDR2 FQNNGV. CDR3 size: 15 residues. The trim removed 5 bases at V and 0 bases at J, leaving 4 bases unmatched. The CDR3: CASSRGLAASYEQYF. CDR3 bases: TGTGCCAGCAGCCGAGGACTAGCGGCCTCCTACGAGCAGTACTTC. The variable domain in full, completed from reference TRBV11-2 and TRBJ2-7, reads EAGVAQSPRYKIIEKRQSVAFWCNPISGHATLYWYQQILGQGPKLLIQFQNNGVVDDSQLPKDRFSAERLKGVDSTLKIQPAKLEDSAVYLCASSRGLAASYEQYFGPGTRLTVT.

This clonotype was detected many times. The chain links TRBV12-3 or TRBV12-4 to TRBJ2-7; TRBD1 matches 8 bases. Trimming cost V 9 bases and J 3 bases; bases outside gene matches: 10. There are 14 residues in the CDR3. CDR3 residues: CASSRDRTFYEQYV. Written as DNA, the CDR3 is TGTGCCAGTTCCCGGGACAGGACCTTCTACGAGCAGTACGTC.